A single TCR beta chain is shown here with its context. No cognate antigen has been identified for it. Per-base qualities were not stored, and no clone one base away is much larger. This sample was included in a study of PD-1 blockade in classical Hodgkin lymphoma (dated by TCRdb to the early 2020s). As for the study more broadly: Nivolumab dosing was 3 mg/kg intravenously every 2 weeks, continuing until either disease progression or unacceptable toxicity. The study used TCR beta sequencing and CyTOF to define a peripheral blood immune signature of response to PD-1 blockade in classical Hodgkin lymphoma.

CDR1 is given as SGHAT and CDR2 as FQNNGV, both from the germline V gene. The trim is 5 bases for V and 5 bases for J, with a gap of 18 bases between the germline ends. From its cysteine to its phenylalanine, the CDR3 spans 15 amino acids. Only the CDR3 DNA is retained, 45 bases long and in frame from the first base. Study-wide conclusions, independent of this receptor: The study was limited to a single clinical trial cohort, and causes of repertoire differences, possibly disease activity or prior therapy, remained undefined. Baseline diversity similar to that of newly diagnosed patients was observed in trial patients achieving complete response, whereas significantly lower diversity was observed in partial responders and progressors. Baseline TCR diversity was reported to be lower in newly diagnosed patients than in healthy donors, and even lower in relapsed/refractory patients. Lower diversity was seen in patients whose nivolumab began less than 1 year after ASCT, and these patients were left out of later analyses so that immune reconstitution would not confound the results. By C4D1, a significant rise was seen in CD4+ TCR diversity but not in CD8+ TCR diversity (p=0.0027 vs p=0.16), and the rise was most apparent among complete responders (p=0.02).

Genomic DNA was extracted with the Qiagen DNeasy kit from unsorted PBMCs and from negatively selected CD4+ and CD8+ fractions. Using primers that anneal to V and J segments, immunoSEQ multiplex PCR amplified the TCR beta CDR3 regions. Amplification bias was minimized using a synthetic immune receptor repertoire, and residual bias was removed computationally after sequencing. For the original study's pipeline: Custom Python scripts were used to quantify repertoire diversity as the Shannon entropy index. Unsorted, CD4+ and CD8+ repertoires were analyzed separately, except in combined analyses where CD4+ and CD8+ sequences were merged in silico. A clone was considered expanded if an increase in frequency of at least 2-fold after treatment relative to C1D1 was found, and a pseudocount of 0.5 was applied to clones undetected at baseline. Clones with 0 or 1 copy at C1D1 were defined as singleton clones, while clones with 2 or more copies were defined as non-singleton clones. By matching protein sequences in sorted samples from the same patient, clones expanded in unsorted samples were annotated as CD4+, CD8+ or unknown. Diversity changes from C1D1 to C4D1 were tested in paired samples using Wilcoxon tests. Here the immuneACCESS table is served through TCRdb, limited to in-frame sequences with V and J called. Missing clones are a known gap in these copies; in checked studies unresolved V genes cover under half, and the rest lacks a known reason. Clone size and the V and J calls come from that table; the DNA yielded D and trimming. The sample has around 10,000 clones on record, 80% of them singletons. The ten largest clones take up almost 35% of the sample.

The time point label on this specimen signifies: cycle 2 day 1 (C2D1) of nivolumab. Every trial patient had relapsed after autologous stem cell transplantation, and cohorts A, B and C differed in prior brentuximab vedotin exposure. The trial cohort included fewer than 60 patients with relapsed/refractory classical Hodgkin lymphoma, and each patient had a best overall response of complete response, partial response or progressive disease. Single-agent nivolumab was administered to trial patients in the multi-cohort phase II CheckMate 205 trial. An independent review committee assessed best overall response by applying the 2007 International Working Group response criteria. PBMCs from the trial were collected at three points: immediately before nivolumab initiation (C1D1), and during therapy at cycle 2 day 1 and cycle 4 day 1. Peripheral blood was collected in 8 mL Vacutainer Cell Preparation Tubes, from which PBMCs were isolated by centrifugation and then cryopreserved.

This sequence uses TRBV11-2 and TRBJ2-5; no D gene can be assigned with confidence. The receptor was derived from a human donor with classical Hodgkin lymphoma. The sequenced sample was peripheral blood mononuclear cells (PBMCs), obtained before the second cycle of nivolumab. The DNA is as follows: TGTGCCAGCAGCCCCTCTACATGGGCTCGGGAGACCCAGTACTTC. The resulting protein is CASSPSTWARETQYF.